This entry features one T cell receptor (beta chain) sequence. Its antigen is currently unknown. The method was immunoSEQ multiplex PCR; TCRdb's version includes in-frame clones alone and lacks a portion of them. This table has almost 75,000 clones, around four fifths appearing once. This sample was taken from a study of cytomegalovirus exposure and HLA in healthy donors. About the research overall: The roughly 120 validation repertoires, a later analysis reported, used the same platform as the approximately 650 first-cohort repertoires.

Unmatched junction bases numbered 12, after V lost 2 bases and J lost 6 bases. This CDR3 region has 16 residues. CDR1 and CDR2 (germline): MNHEY, SMNVEV (reference sequence). General study results and limits: The classifier, whose performance was assessed in both the original and validation cohorts, reportedly diagnosed cytomegalovirus status with high specificity and sensitivity. According to the study, roughly 160 TCR beta chains were cytomegalovirus-associated.

This clonotype was obtained from a man aged 30 to 45 in good health and CMV-seronegative. Sequencing used PBMCs. The rearrangement joins TRBV27 to TRBJ2-7; TRBD1 matches at 8 bases. The CDR3 loop is CASSLPRTGKQSEQYV. Written as DNA, the CDR3 is TGTGCCAGCAGTTTACCCCGGACAGGGAAACAAAGCGAGCAGTACGTC.